What follows describes a single TCR beta chain. Its target is not known. The CDR3 is 18 residues long. V was shortened by 2 bases and J by 1 base, with 22 bases between the two germline ends. The germline V gene has CDR1 SGHRS and CDR2 YFSETQ. This sample was taken from a study of cytotoxic CD8 clonotypes in ibrutinib-treated CLL. Overall study results and limits: Whereas clonality rose at ibrutinib response, it declined toward baseline at progression.

The repertoire was sequenced with immunoSEQ multiplex PCR; TCRdb's copy has only in-frame clones and lacks some. The sample records about 300,000 clones, 60% to 80% being singletons. The sequenced sample was PBMCs, obtained at disease progression, from a patient treated with ibrutinib. This clonotype was obtained from a human donor with chronic lymphocytic leukemia. This chain connects TRBV5-1 to TRBJ2-7; D may correspond to TRBD1 or TRBD2 (6 bases each). The DNA for the CDR3 is TGCGCCAGCAGCTTCGGGGCCCAGTGGGGGGCGAGATCCTACGAGCAGTACTTC. This codes for CASSFGAQWGARSYEQYF.